The clone carrying this T cell receptor (beta chain) was detected only a few times. Its target is not known. Sequencing templates came from extracted RNA that was reverse transcribed into cDNA. Sequencing used immunoSEQ multiplex PCR; TCRdb keeps in-frame clones, though not all of them. The repertoire holds around 80,000 clones, with roughly half as singletons. Sampling of alopecia areata patients yielded lesional scalp punch biopsies as well as peripheral blood. Sorted populations comprised CD4+ and CD8+ T cells obtained from PBMCs. The sample originates from a study of CD8+ T cells in alopecia areata. Study outcomes and limitations: Especially in alopecia totalis/universalis, lesional scalp showed greater clonality than normal scalp did.

The receptor was derived from a human donor with alopecia areata. The sample was NKG2D-high CD8+ T cells sorted from blood.

CDR3 in amino acids: CSVEGHTQYF. For the CDR3, the DNA is TGCAGCGTTGAGGGGCATACGCAGTATTTT. The genes are TRBV29-1 and TRBJ2-3, with D tentatively TRBD1 (5 bases). The CDR3 has 10 amino acids. Germline-derived CDR1 and CDR2 are SQVTM and ANQGSEA. Trimming left V 3 bases short and J 7 bases short, with 5 bases between.